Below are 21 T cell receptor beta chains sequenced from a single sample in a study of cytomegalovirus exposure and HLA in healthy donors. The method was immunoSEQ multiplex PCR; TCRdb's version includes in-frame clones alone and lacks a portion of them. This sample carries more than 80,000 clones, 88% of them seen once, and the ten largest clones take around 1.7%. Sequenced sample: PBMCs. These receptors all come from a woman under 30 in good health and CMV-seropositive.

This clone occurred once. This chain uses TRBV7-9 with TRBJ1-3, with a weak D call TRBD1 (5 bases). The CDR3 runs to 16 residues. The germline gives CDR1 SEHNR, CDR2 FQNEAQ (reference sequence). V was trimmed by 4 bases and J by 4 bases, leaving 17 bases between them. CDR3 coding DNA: TGTGCCAGCAGCTATGCGGGACGGATTGAAGGAAACACCATATATTTT. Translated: CASSYAGRIEGNTIYF.

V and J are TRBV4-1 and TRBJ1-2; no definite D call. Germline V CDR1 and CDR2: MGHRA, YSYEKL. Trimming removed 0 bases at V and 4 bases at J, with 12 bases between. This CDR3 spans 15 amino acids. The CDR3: CASSQENGLGYGYTF. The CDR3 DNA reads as TGCGCCAGCAGCCAAGAAAACGGGTTAGGCTATGGCTACACCTTC.

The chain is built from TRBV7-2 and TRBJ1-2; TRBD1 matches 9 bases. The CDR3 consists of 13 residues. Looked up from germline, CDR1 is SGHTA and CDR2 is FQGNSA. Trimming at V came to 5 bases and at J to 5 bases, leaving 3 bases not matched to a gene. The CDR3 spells CASSRDRAYGYTF. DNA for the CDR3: TGTGCCAGCAGCCGGGACAGGGCTTATGGCTACACCTTC. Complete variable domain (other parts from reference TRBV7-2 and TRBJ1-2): GAGVSQSPSNKVTEKGKDVELRCDPISGHTALYWYRQSLGQGLEFLIYFQGNSAPDKSGLPSDRFSAERTGGSVSTLTIQRTQQEDSAVYLCASSRDRAYGYTFGSGTRLTVV.

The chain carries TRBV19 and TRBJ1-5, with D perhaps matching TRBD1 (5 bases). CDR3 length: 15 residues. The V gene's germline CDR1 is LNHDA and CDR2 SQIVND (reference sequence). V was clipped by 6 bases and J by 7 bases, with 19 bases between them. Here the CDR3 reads CASRRVVRGGQPQHF. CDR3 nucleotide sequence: TGTGCCAGTAGGAGGGTAGTAAGGGGAGGACAGCCCCAGCATTTT.

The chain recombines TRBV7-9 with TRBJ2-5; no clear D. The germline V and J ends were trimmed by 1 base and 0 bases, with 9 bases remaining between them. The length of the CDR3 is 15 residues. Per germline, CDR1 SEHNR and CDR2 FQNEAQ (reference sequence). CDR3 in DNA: TGTGCCAGCAGCTTAGGCGAGAGTTACCAAGAGACCCAGTACTTC. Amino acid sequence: CASSLGESYQETQYF.

This CDR3 reads CASSLGTAYNQPQHF. Here the CDR3 DNA reads TGTGCCAGCAGTTTAGGGACAGCCTATAATCAGCCCCAGCATTTT. This chain connects TRBV28 to TRBJ1-5; the match to TRBD1 covers 7 bases. Per germline, CDR1 MDHEN and CDR2 SYDVKM. There are 15 residues in the CDR3. The trim removed 2 bases at V and 4 bases at J, leaving 5 bases unmatched.

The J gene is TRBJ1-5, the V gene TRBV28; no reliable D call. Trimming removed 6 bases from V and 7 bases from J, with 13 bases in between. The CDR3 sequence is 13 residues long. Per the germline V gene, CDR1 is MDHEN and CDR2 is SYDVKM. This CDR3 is CASRETGGQPQHF. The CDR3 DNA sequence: TGTGCCAGCAGGGAGACCGGCGGGCAGCCCCAGCATTTT.

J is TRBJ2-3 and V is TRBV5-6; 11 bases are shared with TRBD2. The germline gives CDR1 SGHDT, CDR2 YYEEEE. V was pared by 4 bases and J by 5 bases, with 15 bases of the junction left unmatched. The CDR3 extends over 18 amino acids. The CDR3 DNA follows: TGTGCCAGCAGCGCTCGGGACAGCGGGACTAGCGGTGTAGATACGCAGTATTTT. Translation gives CASSARDSGTSGVDTQYF.

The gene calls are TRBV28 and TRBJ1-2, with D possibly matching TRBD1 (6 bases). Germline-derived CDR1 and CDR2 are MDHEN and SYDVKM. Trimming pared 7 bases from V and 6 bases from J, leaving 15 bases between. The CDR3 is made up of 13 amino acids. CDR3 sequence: CASTLDSANGYTF. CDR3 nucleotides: TGTGCCAGCACCCTGGACAGTGCCAATGGCTACACCTTC.

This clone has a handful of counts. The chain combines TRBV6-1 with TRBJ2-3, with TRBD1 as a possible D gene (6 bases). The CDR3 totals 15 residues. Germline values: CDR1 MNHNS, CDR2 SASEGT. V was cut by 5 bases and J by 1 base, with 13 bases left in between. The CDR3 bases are TGTGCCAGCAGTCAATTACAGGGCGGCACAGATACGCAGTATTTT. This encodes CASSQLQGGTDTQYF.

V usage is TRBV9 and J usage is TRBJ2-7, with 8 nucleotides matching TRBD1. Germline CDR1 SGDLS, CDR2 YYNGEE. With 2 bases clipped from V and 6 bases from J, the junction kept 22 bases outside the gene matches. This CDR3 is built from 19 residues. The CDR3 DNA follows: TGTGCCAGCAGCGTGACCTACCGAAAGAACAGGGGGGACGTTGGCGAGCAGTACGTC. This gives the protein CASSVTYRKNRGDVGEQYV.

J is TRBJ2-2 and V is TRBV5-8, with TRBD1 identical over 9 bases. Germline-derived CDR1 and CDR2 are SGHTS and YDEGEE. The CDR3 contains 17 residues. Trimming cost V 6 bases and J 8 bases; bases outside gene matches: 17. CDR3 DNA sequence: TGTGCCAGCACAACCTTCCGGGACAGGGAGTTAGTAGGGGAGCTGTTTTTT. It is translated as CASTTFRDRELVGELFF.

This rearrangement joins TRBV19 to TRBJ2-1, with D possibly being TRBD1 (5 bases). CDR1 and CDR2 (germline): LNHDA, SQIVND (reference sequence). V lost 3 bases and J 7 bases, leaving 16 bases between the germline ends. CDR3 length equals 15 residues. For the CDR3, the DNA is TGTGCCAGTAGTATTAGGGGCAGGGCTGGTAATGAGCAGTTCTTC. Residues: CASSIRGRAGNEQFF.

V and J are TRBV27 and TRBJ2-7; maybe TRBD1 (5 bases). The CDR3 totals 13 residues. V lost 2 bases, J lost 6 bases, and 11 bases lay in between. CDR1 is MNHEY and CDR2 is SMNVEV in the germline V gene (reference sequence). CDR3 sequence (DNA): TGTGCCAGCAGTTTAGGGGCAGGGCCCGAGCAGTACTTC. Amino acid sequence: CASSLGAGPEQYF.

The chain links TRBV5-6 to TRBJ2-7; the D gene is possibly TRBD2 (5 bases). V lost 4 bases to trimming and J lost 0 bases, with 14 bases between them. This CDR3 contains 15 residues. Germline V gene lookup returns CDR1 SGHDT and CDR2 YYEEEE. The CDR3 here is CASSHLTGSSYEQYV. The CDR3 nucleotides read TGTGCCAGCAGCCACCTCACGGGGAGCTCCTACGAGCAGTACGTC.

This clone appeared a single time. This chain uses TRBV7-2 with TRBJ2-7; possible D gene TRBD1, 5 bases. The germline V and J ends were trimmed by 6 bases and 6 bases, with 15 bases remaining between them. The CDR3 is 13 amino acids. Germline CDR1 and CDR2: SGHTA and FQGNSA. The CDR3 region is CASSSDNLGEQYF. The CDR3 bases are TGTGCCAGCAGTTCGGACAACTTAGGCGAGCAGTACTTC.

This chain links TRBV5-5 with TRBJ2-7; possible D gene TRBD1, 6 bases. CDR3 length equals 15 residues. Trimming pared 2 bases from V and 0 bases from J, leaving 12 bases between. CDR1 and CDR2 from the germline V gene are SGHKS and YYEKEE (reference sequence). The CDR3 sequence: CASSLQGPSSYEQYV. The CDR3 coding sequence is TGTGCCAGCAGCTTACAGGGCCCCAGCTCCTACGAGCAGTACGTC.

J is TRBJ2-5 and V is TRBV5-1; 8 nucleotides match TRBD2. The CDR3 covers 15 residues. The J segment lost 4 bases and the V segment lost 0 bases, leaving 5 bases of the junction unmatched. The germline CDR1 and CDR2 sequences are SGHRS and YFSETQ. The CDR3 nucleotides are TGCGCCAGCAGCTTGGTAGCGGGGATGGGAGAGACCCAGTACTTC. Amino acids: CASSLVAGMGETQYF.

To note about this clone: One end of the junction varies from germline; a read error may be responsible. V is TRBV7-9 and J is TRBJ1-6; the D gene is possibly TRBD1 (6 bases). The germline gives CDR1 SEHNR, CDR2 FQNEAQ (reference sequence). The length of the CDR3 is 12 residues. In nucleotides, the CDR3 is TGTGCCAACAGCGGACAGAATTCACCCCTCCACTTT. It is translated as CANSGQNSPLHF.

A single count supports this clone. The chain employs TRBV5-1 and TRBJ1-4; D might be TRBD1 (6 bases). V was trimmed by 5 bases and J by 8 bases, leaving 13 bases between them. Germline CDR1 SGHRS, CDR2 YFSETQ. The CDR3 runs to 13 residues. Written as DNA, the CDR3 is TGCGCCAGCAGTCCACAGGGATACGAAAAACTGTTTTTT. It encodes CASSPQGYEKLFF. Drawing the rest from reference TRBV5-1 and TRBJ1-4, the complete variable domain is KAGVTQTPRYLIKTRGQQVTLSCSPISGHRSVSWYQQTPGQGLQFLFEYFSETQRNKGNFPGRFSGRQFSNSRSEMNVSTLELGDSALYLCASSPQGYEKLFFGSGTQLSVL.

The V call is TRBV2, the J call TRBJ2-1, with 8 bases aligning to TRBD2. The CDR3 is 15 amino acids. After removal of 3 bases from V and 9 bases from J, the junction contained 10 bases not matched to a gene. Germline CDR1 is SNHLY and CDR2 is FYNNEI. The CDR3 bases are TGTGCCAGCAGTGACCCCTTGACGGGAGGGGGTGAGCAGTTCTTC. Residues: CASSDPLTGGGEQFF.